These 28 T cell receptor beta chains share one sample of origin, sequenced in a study of T cells in localized non-small cell lung cancer. Assay used: immunoSEQ multiplex PCR; TCRdb lists only in-frame clones, some missing. Among 40,000 to 60,000 clones, more than 85% were seen once, and the ten largest hold about a sixth. Source: PBMCs, taken before any cancer treatment. These receptors were obtained from a female donor with stage II lung adenocarcinoma.

J is TRBJ2-3 and V is TRBV19; D possibly corresponds to TRBD2 (6 bases). This CDR3 comprises 13 residues. V was cut by 3 bases and J by 6 bases, with 10 bases left in between. CDR1 and CDR2 from the germline V gene are LNHDA and SQIVND (reference sequence). CDR3 sequence (DNA): TGTGCCAGTAGTATTGGAGGGTCCGATACGCAGTATTTT. This codes for CASSIGGSDTQYF.

The chain links TRBV7-2 to TRBJ1-1; TRBD1 agrees at 8 bases. Germline CDR1 and CDR2: SGHTA and FQGNSA. The CDR3 is 13 amino acids. The J segment lost 10 bases and the V segment lost 0 bases, leaving 4 bases of the junction unmatched. CDR3 nucleotide sequence: TGTGCCAGCAGCTTAGCTACAGGGGGTTCAGCTTTCTTT. It specifies CASSLATGGSAFF.

The rearrangement uses TRBV6-1 and TRBJ1-1; tentative D call: TRBD1 (6 bases). Germline CDR1 and CDR2: MNHNS and SASEGT. V lost 4 bases, J lost 4 bases, and 13 bases lay in between. This CDR3 has 14 residues. CDR3 in amino acids: CASSGEQGLTEAFF. CDR3 DNA sequence: TGTGCCAGCAGTGGCGAACAGGGCCTCACTGAAGCTTTCTTT.

This clone turned up a few times. The chain recombines TRBV6-5 with TRBJ2-3; the match to TRBD1 covers 7 bases. The CDR3 contains 15 residues. From germline, CDR1 is MNHEY and CDR2 SVGAGI. After removal of 4 bases from V and 2 bases from J, the junction contained 6 bases not matched to a gene. The CDR3 DNA sequence: TGTGCCAGCAGTTCCCCGGGACAGCCCACAGATACGCAGTATTTT. Translation: CASSSPGQPTDTQYF.

V is TRBV19 and J is TRBJ2-3; 9 nucleotides line up with TRBD2. The CDR3 covers 15 residues. Germline V gene sequence: CDR1 LNHDA, CDR2 SQIVND (reference sequence). The junction had 13 bases not matched to a gene; V was cut back by 10 bases and J by 5 bases. The CDR3 nucleotides read TGTGCCACTCTAGGGACTAGCAGAGGTCGAGATACGCAGTATTTT. Protein: CATLGTSRGRDTQYF.

This sequence joins TRBV7-2 and TRBJ1-1, with unresolved D. V lost 2 bases, J lost 0 bases, and 10 bases lay in between. CDR3 length: 15 amino acids. Germline V gene data show CDR1 as SGHTA and CDR2 as FQGNSA. The CDR3 bases are TGTGCCAGCAGCTTATTTAACAATCTGAACACTGAAGCTTTCTTT. Translating it yields CASSLFNNLNTEAFF.

Note on this clone: Other DNA sequences from this sample encode an identical CDR3 as well. The rearrangement uses TRBV14 and TRBJ2-5, with a weak D call TRBD2 (6 bases). The CDR3 covers 12 residues. V was shortened by 7 bases and J by 4 bases, with 10 bases between the two germline ends. CDR1 and CDR2 (germline): SGHDN, FVKESK. CDR3 residues: CASNRGGETQYF. The CDR3 DNA reads TGTGCCAGCAATAGGGGAGGAGAGACCCAGTACTTC.

The chain uses TRBV5-1 and TRBJ1-5, with a possible D match to TRBD1 (5 bases). V was pared by 3 bases and J by 8 bases, with 18 bases between. In germline, CDR1 is SGHRS, CDR2 YFSETQ. This CDR3 comprises 15 residues. The CDR3 DNA sequence: TGCGCCAGCAGCTCACTACCAGGGTTGAGGGAGCCCCAGCATTTT. Amino acid sequence: CASSSLPGLREPQHF.

The chain employs TRBV5-4 and TRBJ2-4; TRBD2 agrees at 7 bases. Germline V lookup: CDR1 SGHNT, CDR2 YYREEE (reference sequence). Germline trimming cut 3 bases from V and 9 bases from J; bases unmatched to any gene: 12. The CDR3 is 15 amino acids. CDR3 sequence reads: CASSWGAGEIGIQYF. CDR3 nucleotides: TGTGCCAGCAGCTGGGGCGCGGGGGAAATAGGCATTCAGTACTTC. Full variable domain (outside the CDR3, taken from reference TRBV5-4 and TRBJ2-4): ETGVTQSPTHLIKTRGQQVTLRCSSQSGHNTVSWYQQALGQGPQFIFQYYREEENGRGNFPPRFSGLQFPNYSSELNVNALELDDSALYLCASSWGAGEIGIQYFGAGTRLSVL.

This chain connects TRBV11-3 to TRBJ1-2, with D maybe TRBD1 (6 bases). Germline CDR1 reads SGHNT; CDR2 reads YENEEA. This CDR3 is built from 16 residues. The V gene lost 4 bases and the J gene lost 2 bases, with 17 bases spanning the gap. The CDR3 loop is CASSSARRGENYGYTF. CDR3 bases: TGTGCCAGCAGCTCCGCCAGGAGGGGGGAGAACTATGGCTACACCTTC.

This clone was recorded only once. The rearrangement uses TRBV5-1 and TRBJ1-1; TRBD1 is a possible D gene (5 bases). V was clipped by 4 bases and J by 1 base, with 11 bases between them. The length of the CDR3 is 14 residues. Looked up from germline, CDR1 is SGHRS and CDR2 is YFSETQ. The CDR3 nucleotides are TGCGCCAGCAGCGGGGCGACCTGGAACACTGAAGCTTTCTTT. This sequence encodes CASSGATWNTEAFF.

The rearrangement joins TRBV7-8 to TRBJ1-5, with TRBD1 matching over 9 bases. There are 15 residues in the CDR3. CDR1 and CDR2 from the germline V gene are SGHVS and FQNEAQ. V lost 4 bases and J lost 6; bases outside the gene matches: 7. In DNA, the CDR3 is TGTGCCAGCAGCTCGAACAGGGGGCGGGGTCAGCCCCAGCATTTT. Residues: CASSSNRGRGQPQHF.

The chain combines TRBV6-5 with TRBJ1-2, with D uncertain. The germline CDR1 and CDR2 sequences are MNHEY and SVGAGI. V was trimmed by 2 bases and J by 8 bases, leaving 12 bases between them. The CDR3 is made up of 13 amino acids. Here the CDR3 DNA reads TGTGCCAGCAGTTACAGGCGGTCTAGGGGCTACACCTTC. Protein: CASSYRRSRGYTF.

The rearrangement joins TRBV13 to TRBJ2-1, with 9 positions matching TRBD1. This CDR3 has 15 amino acids. The V and J ends lost 1 base and 5 bases, in that order; junction bases with no gene match: 3. Germline CDR1 reads PRHDT; CDR2 reads FYEKMQ (reference sequence). The DNA of the CDR3 is TGTGCCAGCAGCTTAGTGGGACAGGGAAACAATGAGCAGTTCTTC. Protein product: CASSLVGQGNNEQFF.

The J gene is TRBJ1-1, the V gene TRBV9; D may be TRBD1 (6 bases). This CDR3 spans 13 amino acids. Deletions cut 2 bases from V and 3 bases from J, with 8 bases between. Per the germline V gene, CDR1 is SGDLS and CDR2 is YYNGEE. The CDR3 reads CASSVNRDTEAFF. As DNA, the CDR3 is TGTGCCAGCAGCGTTAACAGGGACACTGAAGCTTTCTTT.

This chain connects TRBV5-6 to TRBJ1-5, with 7 positions matching TRBD1. From germline, CDR1 is SGHDT and CDR2 YYEEEE. Germline trimming cut 4 bases from V and 7 bases from J; bases unmatched to any gene: 11. The CDR3 extends over 15 amino acids. CDR3 in DNA: TGTGCCAGCAGCCTACTGACAGGGACGGAACAGCCCCAGCATTTT. Amino acid sequence: CASSLLTGTEQPQHF.

The chain has TRBV5-4 and TRBJ1-6; TRBD1 aligns across 10 bases. The length of the CDR3 is 15 residues. Germline V gene lookup returns CDR1 SGHNT and CDR2 YYREEE (reference sequence). The ends lost 4 bases at V and 7 bases at J; junction bases unmatched: 5. The CDR3 spells CASSLWTGGNSPLHF. The CDR3 nucleotides are TGTGCCAGCAGCCTTTGGACAGGGGGGAATTCACCCCTCCACTTT.

Sample share makes this clone medium-sized. The rearrangement joins TRBV5-1 to TRBJ2-3; 9 nucleotides match TRBD1. Germline loops: CDR1 SGHRS, CDR2 YFSETQ. This CDR3 is built from 17 residues. V trimming: 0 bases; J trimming: 4 bases; junction bases outside the gene matches: 9. CDR3 residues: CASSLASLGQGADTQYF. DNA for the CDR3: TGCGCCAGCAGCTTGGCCAGTTTGGGACAGGGAGCAGATACGCAGTATTTT.

This chain joins TRBV6-5 and TRBJ2-7; 8 bases map to TRBD1. Germline-derived CDR1 and CDR2 are MNHEY and SVGAGI. This CDR3 is 14 amino acids long. With 4 bases clipped from V and 7 bases from J, the junction kept 9 bases outside the gene matches. CDR3 coding DNA: TGTGCCAGCAGTTCGATACAGGGGGTCGAGGAGCAGTACTTC. This encodes CASSSIQGVEEQYF.

A note on this clone: Other DNA sequences in this sample translate to the same CDR3. V usage is TRBV6-5 and J usage is TRBJ1-2; D might be TRBD1 (5 bases). V was trimmed by 0 bases and J by 8 bases, leaving 13 bases between them. The CDR3 runs 14 residues. The germline V gene encodes CDR1 MNHEY and CDR2 SVGAGI. CDR3 nucleotide sequence: TGTGCCAGCAGTTACTCCCAGGGCCAGGACGGCTACACCTTC. This sequence encodes CASSYSQGQDGYTF.

The CDR3 region is CASSPSSGQNQPQHF. The CDR3 DNA reads TGCGCCAGCAGTCCGTCGTCGGGGCAAAATCAGCCCCAGCATTTT. The V and J genes are TRBV5-1 and TRBJ1-5, with D possibly matching TRBD1 (5 bases). With 5 bases removed from V and 4 bases from J, the gap between germline ends came to 16 bases. The CDR3 spans 15 residues. Germline values: CDR1 SGHRS, CDR2 YFSETQ.

The chain has TRBV6-5 and TRBJ2-2; 9 bases map to TRBD1. The CDR3 is 16 amino acids. The V segment lost 2 bases and the J segment 2 bases; nucleotides outside the gene matches: 3. Germline assignment: CDR1 MNHEY and CDR2 SVGAGI. CDR3 residues: CASSYPGQGNTGELFF. DNA for the CDR3: TGTGCCAGCAGTTACCCGGGACAGGGTAACACCGGGGAGCTGTTTTTT.

The chain joins TRBV2 to TRBJ1-2, with 7 positions matching TRBD1. This CDR3 is built from 14 residues. V gave up 5 bases and J gave up 2 bases; unmatched junction bases: 5. The germline V gene encodes CDR1 SNHLY and CDR2 FYNNEI. CDR3 amino acids: CASSTTGVNYGYTF. CDR3 bases: TGTGCCAGCAGTACTACAGGGGTGAACTATGGCTACACCTTC.

The chain uses TRBV25-1 and TRBJ1-6, with TRBD1 identical over 8 bases. Germline CDR1 MGHDK, CDR2 SYGVNS. J gave up 0 bases and V 4 bases, and 2 bases lay outside the gene matches. This CDR3 spans 16 amino acids. The CDR3 sequence is CASSGTGSSYNSPLHF. CDR3 bases: TGTGCCAGCAGTGGGACAGGGAGCTCCTATAATTCACCCCTCCACTTT.

This clone was seen only once. The gene calls are TRBV6-8 and TRBJ1-1; D is undetermined. Germline-derived CDR1 and CDR2 are MNHGY and SAAAGT. The CDR3 extends over 11 amino acids. The V and J ends lost 8 bases and 3 bases respectively, with 7 bases between them. The CDR3 is CASRGYTEAFF. In DNA form, the CDR3 reads TGTGCCAGCCGTGGGTACACTGAAGCTTTCTTT.

The gene calls are TRBV15 and TRBJ2-2, with D tentatively TRBD1 or TRBD2 (5 bases each). Trimming took 0 bases from V and 4 from J, leaving 18 bases between them. Germline CDR1 is LNHNV and CDR2 is YYDKDF (reference sequence). The CDR3 consists of 18 residues. For the CDR3, the DNA is TGTGCCACCAGCAGAGACCCGCCGGGGCAGGGCTTCACCGGGGAGCTGTTTTTT. Translating it yields CATSRDPPGQGFTGELFF.

The genes are TRBV5-4 and TRBJ2-4, with 7 bases matching TRBD2. Germline V lookup: CDR1 SGHNT, CDR2 YYREEE (reference sequence). The CDR3 is 13 amino acids. V was clipped by 2 bases and J by 6 bases; unmatched bases: 2. Here the CDR3 reads CASSFREGNIQYF. The CDR3 DNA is TGTGCCAGCAGCTTTAGGGAGGGAAACATTCAGTACTTC.

The chain carries TRBV6-1 and TRBJ2-3; 7 bases fit TRBD2. Germline V CDR1 and CDR2: MNHNS, SASEGT. The V gene end was trimmed by 5 bases and the J gene end by 2 bases; junction bases not matched to a gene: 7. The CDR3 contains 15 residues. DNA of the CDR3: TGTGCCAGCAGTAGGCCGGGACTACCCACAGATACGCAGTATTTT. Its protein product is CASSRPGLPTDTQYF.